The rows below give T cell receptor beta chains drawn from one sample of a study of cytomegalovirus exposure and HLA in healthy donors. The repertoire was sequenced with immunoSEQ multiplex PCR; TCRdb's copy has only in-frame clones and lacks some. The data hold 250,000 to 350,000 clones, with about 80% observed a single time. The specimen was PBMCs. The receptors here all came from a girl aged 2 to 9 in good health and CMV-seronegative. Both conserved end residues are trimmed from each CDR3.

V	CDR3
TRBV18	ASSPLVGSQLHEQY
TRBV28	ASSPRGYQETQY
TRBV6-5	ASSYDRGHNNEQF
TRBV2	ASTQRLFNEQY
TRBV27	ASSFRGAYEQY
TRBV5-4	ASRTTGIGTEAF
TRBV7-2	ASSLEARRGGADTQY
TRBV7-6	ASSLFQGEEGSGYT
TRBV18	ASSGTGLNEQF
TRBV30	AWGLARRSYEQY
TRBV5-1	ASSLYNEGEKLF
TRBV19	ASSSLTGGPYEQY
TRBV11-2	ASSLGTSPPDEQY
TRBV5-4	ASSKDRGRSEKLF
TRBV27	ASSLSWGLVPYNEQF
TRBV9	ASSVAGGAYEQF
TRBV5-1	ASSMDRNTEAF
TRBV15	ATSRDSGALYEQY
TRBV5-1	ASSLVGRRNTEAF
TRBV30	AWRRGYNQPQH
TRBV7-9	ASSRDRGRARGYT
TRBV9	ATSPGWGTEAF
TRBV11-2	ASSLATVNTEAF
TRBV4-1	ASSLTGWSNYGYT
TRBV5-1	ASSLYTVNTEAF
TRBV7-2	ASSLVDGLAGPYNEQF
TRBV9	ASSPRPGTGPGKKILF
TRBV4-1	ASGGTLSEKLF
TRBV2	ASSFASGGVEQF
TRBV9	ASSGRTGSNTIY